This entry concerns a single T cell receptor beta chain. Measured with immunoSEQ multiplex PCR; TCRdb has only the in-frame clones, and not every one. This sample carries some 80,000 clones, 70% to 90% of them seen once, and the ten largest clones take around 3.9%. The sample comes from a study of technical replicates of blood from a few donors. From germline, CDR1 is PRHDT and CDR2 FYEKMQ (reference sequence). V was shortened by 5 bases and J by 4 bases, with 7 bases between the two germline ends. The CDR3 loop spans 12 amino acids. The chain combines TRBV13 with TRBJ2-3; D might be TRBD2 (6 bases). Sequencing was carried out using PBMCs. This TCR was sampled from a human donor in good health. Some clones in this sample may be carry-over from other donors' samples. The CDR3 loop reads CASSRRADTQYF. DNA for the CDR3: TGTGCCAGCAGCCGGAGGGCAGATACGCAGTATTTT.